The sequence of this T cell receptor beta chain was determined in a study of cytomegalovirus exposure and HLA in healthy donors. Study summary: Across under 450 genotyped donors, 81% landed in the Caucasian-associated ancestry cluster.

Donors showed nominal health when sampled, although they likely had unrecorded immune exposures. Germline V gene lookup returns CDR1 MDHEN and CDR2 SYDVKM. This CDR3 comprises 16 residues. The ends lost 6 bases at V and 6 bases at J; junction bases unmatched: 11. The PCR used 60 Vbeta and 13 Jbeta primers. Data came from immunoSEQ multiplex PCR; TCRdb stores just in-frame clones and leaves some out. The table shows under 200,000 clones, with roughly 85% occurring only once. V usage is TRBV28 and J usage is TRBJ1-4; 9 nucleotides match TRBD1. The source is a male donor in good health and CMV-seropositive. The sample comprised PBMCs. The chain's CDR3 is CASSRGPGQGDEKLFF. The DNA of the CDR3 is TGTGCCAGCAGCCGCGGGCCGGGACAGGGAGATGAAAAACTGTTTTTT.